The clone carrying this T cell receptor (beta chain) appeared a single time. The CDR3 is 15 residues long. Germline V gene lookup returns CDR1 MDHEN and CDR2 SYDVKM. Trimming cost V 6 bases and J 8 bases; bases outside gene matches: 7. It was with a sample-barcoded 5' primer and a J-beta primer mix that a second PCR of roughly 7 to 12 cycles was run. TCRdb processed the 5' RACE reads anew with MiXCR; each CDR3 protein has one entry. The table includes over 1.5 million distinct CDR3 sequences, approximately 50% detected once. This sample was included in a study of blood T cells in healthy people across ages.

The TCR originated in a woman aged 40 to 50 in good health. The sample consisted of blood. This chain joins TRBV28 and TRBJ1-4, with 12 bases lining up with TRBD1. The CDR3, as DNA: TGTGCCAGCAGCCCCCCCGGGACAGGGGGCGAAAAACTGTTTTTT. This encodes CASSPPGTGGEKLFF.